This T cell receptor beta chain was recorded in a study of cytomegalovirus exposure and HLA in healthy donors. Study as a whole: Findings of an earlier analysis included more than 90 million unique TCR beta sequences from 170 million or so T cells.

Use of 60 Vbeta and 13 Jbeta primers characterized the PCR. The protocol was immunoSEQ multiplex PCR, while the TCRdb copy is restricted to in-frame clones and leaves out a portion. The table includes 100,000 to 120,000 clones, approximately 16% detected once. This clone was detected only a few times. Its antigen is undetermined. General study points: Several of the most significant clusters appeared, in a later analysis, to be linked to common viral pathogens. Earlier results showed most TCR beta V segments being productive about 87% or about 30% of the time.

The CDR3 spans 16 residues. Germline CDR1 is GTSNPN and CDR2 is SVGIG (reference sequence). V shed 6 bases and J shed 4 bases, with 22 bases lying between them. The chain recombines TRBV30 with TRBJ2-4, with a tentative D call TRBD2 (7 bases). The clonotype was recovered from a female donor in good health and CMV-seronegative. Sequencing was done on a sample of PBMCs. CDR3 residues: CACSIVGGGVKNIQYF. The CDR3 nucleotides read TGTGCCTGCTCCATCGTGGGGGGGGGCGTTAAAAACATTCAGTACTTC.